This is a list of T cell receptor beta chains from one sample in a study of PD-L1 blockade in urothelial cancer. Measured with immunoSEQ multiplex PCR; TCRdb has only the in-frame clones, and not every one. The table shows 41,000 or so clones, with roughly four fifths occurring only once. This material consisted of PBMCs, taken around atezolizumab (anti-PD-L1) treatment. These receptors came from a man aged 55 to 70 with urothelial cancer. Each CDR3 is given with its conserved first and last residue. The D gene is left open where the match is weak. Some rows have no size entry. The others give once, few or many, or a class for an expanded clone.

j_call cdr3_length clone_size d_call v_call cdr3_aa cdr3_nt
TRBJ1-4 15 - - TRBV28 CASSGATGLYEKLFF TGTGCCAGCAGCGGGGCTACAGGGTTGTATGAAAAACTGTTTTTT
TRBJ2-3 17 - - TRBV7-8 CASSLVTSGEGTDTQYF TGTGCCAGCAGCTTAGTTACCTCGGGGGAGGGCACAGATACGCAGTATTTT
TRBJ2-2 14 - TRBD1 TRBV11-3 CASSKRGRPGELFF TGTGCCAGCAGCAAAAGGGGGCGCCCCGGGGAGCTGTTTTTT
TRBJ2-2 13 few - TRBV19 CALKELATGELFF TGTGCCCTGAAGGAGTTGGCCACCGGGGAGCTGTTTTTT
TRBJ2-7 13 - - TRBV28 CASSPGDSYEQYF TGTGCCAGCAGCCCGGGAGACTCCTACGAGCAGTACTTC
TRBJ1-1 15 - TRBD1 TRBV5-4 CASHPGNRGNTEAFF TGTGCCAGCCACCCCGGGAACAGGGGAAACACTGAAGCTTTCTTT
TRBJ1-6 17 - - TRBV28 CASSADSLGNIGSPLHF TGTGCCAGCAGTGCTGACAGTTTGGGGAACATAGGTTCACCCCTCCACTTT
TRBJ2-1 16 - - TRBV7-8 CASSLGSRGGNNEQFF TGTGCCAGCAGCTTAGGGTCGAGGGGGGGGAACAATGAGCAGTTCTTC
TRBJ1-3 15 - - TRBV4-1 CASSQGSQVGNTIYF TGCGCCAGCAGCCAAGGGTCGCAGGTTGGAAACACCATATATTTT
TRBJ1-5 17 - - TRBV5-5 CASSLFWSGRSNQPQHF TGTGCCAGCAGCTTATTTTGGTCGGGGAGGAGCAATCAGCCCCAGCATTTT
TRBJ1-4 15 - TRBD1 TRBV18 CASSPGQGSNEKLFF TGTGCCAGCTCACCCGGACAGGGGTCTAATGAAAAACTGTTTTTT
TRBJ2-2 13 few - TRBV7-2 CASSPEVNRELFF TGTGCCAGCAGCCCCGAGGTTAATCGGGAGCTGTTTTTT
TRBJ2-1 17 - - TRBV23-1 CASSQRSRTTTEAEQFF TGCGCCAGCAGTCAAAGATCCCGGACAACAACAGAAGCAGAGCAGTTCTTC
TRBJ2-1 14 - - TRBV18 CASSPTVNYNEQFF TGTGCCAGCTCACCAACGGTCAACTACAATGAGCAGTTCTTC
TRBJ1-2 12 - - TRBV5-6 CASSYGRNGYTF TGTGCCAGCAGCTACGGGAGAAATGGCTACACCTTC
TRBJ1-5 16 - - TRBV28 CASSLMPRGPDQPQHF TGTGCCAGCAGTTTAATGCCCAGGGGCCCCGATCAGCCCCAGCATTTT
TRBJ2-6 15 - TRBD1 TRBV27 CASSRQGSGANVLTF TGTGCCAGCAGCCGACAGGGGTCTGGGGCCAACGTCCTGACTTTC
TRBJ2-7 17 - TRBD1 TRBV5-6 CASSRFLRDRGSYEQYF TGTGCCAGCAGCCGATTCCTCCGGGACAGGGGGAGCTACGAGCAGTACTTC
TRBJ2-7 17 - - TRBV5-4 CASSPAPGVTKTYEQYF TGTGCCAGCAGCCCGGCCCCGGGGGTAACAAAAACCTACGAGCAGTACTTC
TRBJ1-1 14 - TRBD1 TRBV4-1 CASSQEWDREGAFF TGCGCCAGCAGCCAAGAATGGGACAGGGAGGGCGCTTTCTTT
TRBJ2-7 12 - - TRBV7-6 CASRGAGDEQYF TGTGCCAGCAGGGGGGCGGGGGACGAGCAGTACTTC
TRBJ2-6 14 - - TRBV19 CASSRGLGANVLTF TGTGCCAGTAGTAGGGGGCTTGGGGCCAACGTCCTGACTTTC
TRBJ2-5 16 - TRBD2 TRBV13 CASSKLAGGPMETQYF TGTGCCAGCAGCAAACTAGCGGGGGGGCCTATGGAGACCCAGTACTTC
TRBJ1-5 14 - TRBD1 TRBV5-4 CASSLQGSNQPQHF TGTGCCAGCAGCTTACAGGGGAGCAATCAGCCCCAGCATTTT
TRBJ2-7 14 - TRBD1 TRBV19 CASSTGTGSYEQYF TGTGCCAGTAGTACCGGGACAGGGTCCTACGAGCAGTACTTC
TRBJ2-5 16 - TRBD1 TRBV12-5 CASGLGPGQGKETQYF TGTGCTAGTGGTTTGGGGCCGGGACAGGGGAAAGAGACCCAGTACTTC
TRBJ2-7 14 - TRBD1 TRBV28 CASSPYRGNYEQYF TGTGCCAGCAGTCCCTACAGGGGGAACTACGAGCAGTACTTC
TRBJ2-5 13 - TRBD1 TRBV5-4 CASSPDREETQYF TGTGCCAGCAGCCCGGACAGGGAAGAGACCCAGTACTTC
TRBJ2-3 16 - - TRBV5-1 CASSPEPGGSTDTQYF TGCGCCAGCAGCCCGGAACCAGGAGGTAGCACAGATACGCAGTATTTT
TRBJ2-5 17 - TRBD2 TRBV6-1 CASSGGAGQPFQETQYF TGTGCCAGCAGTGGGGGAGCGGGGCAACCCTTCCAAGAGACCCAGTACTTC
TRBJ2-2 13 - - TRBV14 CASSAGDYGELFF TGTGCCAGCAGCGCAGGGGATTACGGGGAGCTGTTTTTT
TRBJ2-6 15 - - TRBV11-2 CASSQDSSGANVLTF TGTGCCAGCAGCCAGGACAGCTCTGGGGCCAACGTCCTGACTTTC